Presented here are 15 T cell receptor beta chains from one specimen sequenced in a study of T cell responses to AZD1222 COVID-19 vaccine. Measured with immunoSEQ multiplex PCR; TCRdb has only the in-frame clones, and not every one. The sample holds 60,000 to 70,000 clones, roughly 80% seen once. Source: peripheral blood, taken on day 0 of AZD1222 vaccination. The receptor source for this set is an adult in good health.

The V and J genes are TRBV7-6 and TRBJ2-1; D is unresolved. Germline CDR1 and CDR2: SGHVS and FNYEAQ. The CDR3 runs 14 residues. V dropped 3 bases and J dropped 7 bases, with 13 bases sitting between them. The CDR3 reads CASSFRQGRNEQFF. Here the CDR3 DNA reads TGTGCCAGCAGCTTTCGTCAAGGTCGGAATGAGCAGTTCTTC.

The chain links TRBV5-5 to TRBJ1-5; tentatively, D is TRBD1 (6 bases). Looked up from germline, CDR1 is SGHKS and CDR2 is YYEKEE (reference sequence). The CDR3 has 15 amino acids. The ends were cut back, 4 bases at V and 5 bases at J, with 16 bases in the middle. CDR3 region: CASSLLAPGDQPQHF. The CDR3 DNA is TGTGCCAGCAGCCTCTTGGCGCCAGGGGATCAGCCCCAGCATTTT.

The count of this clone is one. This rearrangement joins TRBV30 to TRBJ1-3, with D possibly TRBD1 on 5 matching bases. The CDR3 runs 18 residues. The V gene's germline CDR1 is GTSNPN and CDR2 SVGIG (reference sequence). Trimming left V 3 bases short and J 0 bases short, with 21 bases between. The CDR3 spells CAWRKMGLNLFSGNTIYF. CDR3 bases: TGTGCCTGGAGGAAGATGGGGCTCAACTTATTCTCTGGAAACACCATATATTTT.

The J gene is TRBJ2-7, the V gene TRBV11-2; 8 positions match TRBD2. V gave up 6 bases and J gave up 6 bases; unmatched junction bases: 10. This CDR3 has 14 amino acids. Germline V gene data show CDR1 as SGHAT and CDR2 as FQNNGV. CDR3 in DNA: TGTGCCAGCAGTGCATTCCGGGGGGGCCTCGAGCAGTACTTC. Amino acids: CASSAFRGGLEQYF.

As DNA, the CDR3 is TGTGCCAGCAGCCCCTATGCCAACGTCCTGACTTTC. Translation: CASSPYANVLTF. The J gene is TRBJ2-6, the V gene TRBV9, with no clear D. Trimming shortened V by 4 bases and J by 7 bases, and 6 bases separated the two germline ends. This CDR3 is 12 amino acids long. CDR1 SGDLS and CDR2 YYNGEE come from the germline V gene.

The sample holds a few counts of this clone. The chain uses TRBV15 and TRBJ1-1, with 9 bases aligning to TRBD1. V dropped 11 bases and J dropped 1; count of bases not matched to a gene: 8. This CDR3 is built from 14 residues. Germline values: CDR1 LNHNV, CDR2 YYDKDF (reference sequence). The CDR3 bases are TGTGCCGCCCAACTGGGACAGGGGAACACTGAAGCTTTCTTT. Protein sequence: CAAQLGQGNTEAFF.

The V gene is TRBV9, the J gene TRBJ2-7; TRBD2 is a possible D gene (5 bases). The CDR3 is 15 residues long. Per germline, CDR1 SGDLS and CDR2 YYNGEE. V lost 0 bases and J 0 bases, leaving 10 bases between the germline ends. Written as DNA, the CDR3 is TGTGCCAGCAGCGTAGGAGGGCTATACTCCTACGAGCAGTACTTC. This sequence encodes CASSVGGLYSYEQYF.

The rearrangement links TRBV7-3 to TRBJ2-3; no firm D call. This CDR3 spans 13 amino acids. Germline V lookup: CDR1 SGHTA, CDR2 FQGTGA. V shed 2 bases and J shed 1 base, with 4 bases lying between them. The CDR3 spells CASSLVRTDTQYF. For the CDR3, the DNA is TGTGCCAGCAGCTTAGTCCGCACAGATACGCAGTATTTT.

This chain connects TRBV24-1 to TRBJ2-3, with D unclear. This CDR3 is 14 amino acids long. CDR1 and CDR2 (germline): KGHDR, SFDVKD. Trimming removed 0 bases at V and 2 bases at J, with 5 bases between. CDR3 coding DNA: TGTGCCACCAGTGATTTGCCCACCACAGATACGCAGTATTTT. Its translation: CATSDLPTTDTQYF.

The chain couples TRBV29-1 to TRBJ2-6, with 8 bases aligning to TRBD1. The germline V gene has CDR1 SQVTM and CDR2 ANQGSEA. This CDR3 comprises 16 residues. Trimming took 5 bases from V and 0 from J; bases not matched to a gene: 6. The CDR3 DNA follows: TGCAGCGTTAAAAGGACAGGGTCCTCTGGGGCCAACGTCCTGACTTTC. Translating gives CSVKRTGSSGANVLTF.

This clone came up a few times. The chain employs TRBV6-5 and TRBJ2-5; 7 nucleotides line up with TRBD1. Trimming took 6 bases from V and 2 from J; bases not matched to a gene: 3. This CDR3 region has 13 residues. Germline lookup yields CDR1 MNHEY and CDR2 SVGAGI. The CDR3 region is CASRMTGQETQYF. CDR3 nucleotide sequence: TGTGCCAGCAGGATGACAGGGCAAGAGACCCAGTACTTC.

The rearrangement links TRBV4-1 to TRBJ1-1; the D gene is possibly TRBD1 (5 bases). Germline V gene data show CDR1 as MGHRA and CDR2 as YSYEKL. V gave up 5 bases and J gave up 2 bases, with 12 bases separating them. The CDR3 consists of 14 residues. CDR3 sequence: CASSGRQGNTEAFF. CDR3 DNA: TGCGCCAGCAGCGGAAGGCAGGGCAACACTGAAGCTTTCTTT.

The rearrangement links TRBV7-9 to TRBJ1-2; weak D call: TRBD1 (6 bases). V was shortened by 6 bases and J by 6 bases, with 17 bases between the two germline ends. In germline, CDR1 is SEHNR, CDR2 FQNEAQ (reference sequence). CDR3 length: 14 residues. CDR3 bases: TGTGCCAGCAGTTCTTCCGGCGCAGGGGATGGCTACACCTTC. Translating gives CASSSSGAGDGYTF. Together with reference TRBV7-9 and TRBJ1-2, the CDR3 gives the full variable domain: DTGVSQNPRHKITKRGQNVTFRCDPISEHNRLYWYRQTLGQGPEFLTYFQNEAQLEKSRLLSDRFSAERPKGSFSTLEIQRTEQGDSAMYLCASSSSGAGDGYTFGSGTRLTVV.

The chain carries TRBV19 and TRBJ1-1; possibly TRBD1 for D (6 bases). This CDR3 is built from 15 residues. With 3 bases removed from V and 5 bases from J, the gap between germline ends came to 16 bases. The germline CDR1 and CDR2 sequences are LNHDA and SQIVND (reference sequence). The CDR3 bases are TGTGCCAGTAGTATGGGGGCGCTCGATGGGACTGAAGCTTTCTTT. Residues: CASSMGALDGTEAFF.

The CDR3: CASSYLGQNTEAFF. CDR3 nucleotide sequence: TGTGCCAGCAGTTACCTCGGACAGAACACTGAAGCTTTCTTT. The J gene is TRBJ1-1, the V gene TRBV6-2 or TRBV6-3, with D perhaps TRBD1 (5 bases). V was cut by 2 bases and J by 1 base, with 8 bases left in between. This CDR3 region has 14 residues. The germline V gene has CDR1 MNHEY and CDR2 SVGEGT.